This T cell receptor beta chain was obtained from a study of Graves' ophthalmopathy and Graves' hyperthyroidism. Study findings and constraints: Blood also harbored most expanded thyroid clonotypes above 0.001 frequency.

For this clonotype: As yet, its antigen is unknown.

Amplified TCR beta CDR3 regions were obtained using RNA transcripts as template. HTBI-primed first-round RT-PCR preceded second-round multiplex PCR. From the multiplex PCR reads, TCRdb called clonotypes with MiXCR, one entry per CDR3 protein. The sample comprises 500,000 to 700,000 distinct CDR3 sequences, around a fifth of which are singletons, and roughly 6.9% rests with the top ten. Hyperthyroidism counted as stable given no ophthalmopathy within 18 months of follow-up. Trimming took 2 bases from V and 5 from J, leaving 15 bases between them. The CDR3 contains 15 residues. Germline loops: CDR1 MNHNS, CDR2 SASEGT.

This chain links TRBV6-1 with TRBJ2-5; D ambiguous. Material for sequencing was peripheral blood. This sequence originates from a woman aged 18-29 years with stable Graves' hyperthyroidism. Some clones in this sample may be carry-over from other donors' samples. CDR3 coding DNA: TGTGCCAGCAGTGAAAATCGAGGCCAAAGGGAGACCCAGTACTTC. It yields the protein CASSENRGQRETQYF.